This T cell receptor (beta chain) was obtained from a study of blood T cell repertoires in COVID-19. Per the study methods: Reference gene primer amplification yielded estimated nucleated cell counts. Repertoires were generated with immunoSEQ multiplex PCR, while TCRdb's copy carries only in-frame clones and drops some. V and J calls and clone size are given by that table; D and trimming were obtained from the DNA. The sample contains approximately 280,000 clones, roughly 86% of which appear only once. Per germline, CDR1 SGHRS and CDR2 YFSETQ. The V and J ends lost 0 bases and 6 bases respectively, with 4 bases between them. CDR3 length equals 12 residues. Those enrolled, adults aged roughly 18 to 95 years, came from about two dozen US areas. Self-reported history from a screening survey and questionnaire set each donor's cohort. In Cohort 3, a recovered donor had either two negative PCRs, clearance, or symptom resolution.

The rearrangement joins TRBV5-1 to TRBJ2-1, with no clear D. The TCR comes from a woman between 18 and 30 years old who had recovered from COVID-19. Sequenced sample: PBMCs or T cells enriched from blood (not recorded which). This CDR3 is CASSLASNEQFF. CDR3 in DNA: TGCGCCAGCAGCTTGGCTTCCAATGAGCAGTTCTTC.